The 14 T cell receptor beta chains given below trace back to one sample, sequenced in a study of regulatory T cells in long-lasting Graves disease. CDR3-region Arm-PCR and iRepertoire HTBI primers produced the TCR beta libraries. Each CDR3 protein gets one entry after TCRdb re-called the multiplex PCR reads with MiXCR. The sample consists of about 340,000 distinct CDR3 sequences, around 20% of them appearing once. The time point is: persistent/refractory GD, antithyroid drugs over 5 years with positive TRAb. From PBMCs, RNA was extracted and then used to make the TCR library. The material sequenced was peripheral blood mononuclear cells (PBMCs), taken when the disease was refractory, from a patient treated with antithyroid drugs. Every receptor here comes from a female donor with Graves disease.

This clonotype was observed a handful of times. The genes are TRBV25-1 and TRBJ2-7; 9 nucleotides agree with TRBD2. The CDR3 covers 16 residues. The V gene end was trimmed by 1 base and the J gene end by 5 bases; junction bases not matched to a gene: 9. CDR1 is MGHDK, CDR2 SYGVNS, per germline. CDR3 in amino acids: CASSEFLASGINEQYF. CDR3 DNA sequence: TGTGCCAGCAGTGAATTTCTGGCTAGCGGGATAAACGAGCAGTACTTC.

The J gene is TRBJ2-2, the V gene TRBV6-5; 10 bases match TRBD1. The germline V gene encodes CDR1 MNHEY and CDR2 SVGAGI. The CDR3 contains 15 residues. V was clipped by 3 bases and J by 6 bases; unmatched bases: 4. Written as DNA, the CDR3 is TGTGCCAGCAGTTATTGGACAGGGGGGGCCGGGGAGCTGTTTTTT. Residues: CASSYWTGGAGELFF.

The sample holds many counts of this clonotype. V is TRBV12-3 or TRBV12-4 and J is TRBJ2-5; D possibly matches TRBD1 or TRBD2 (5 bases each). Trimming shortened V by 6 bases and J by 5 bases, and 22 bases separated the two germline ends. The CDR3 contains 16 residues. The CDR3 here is CASSRRDGMRAETQYF. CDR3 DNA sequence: TGTGCCAGCAGCCGACGGGACGGGATGCGTGCGGAGACCCAGTACTTC.

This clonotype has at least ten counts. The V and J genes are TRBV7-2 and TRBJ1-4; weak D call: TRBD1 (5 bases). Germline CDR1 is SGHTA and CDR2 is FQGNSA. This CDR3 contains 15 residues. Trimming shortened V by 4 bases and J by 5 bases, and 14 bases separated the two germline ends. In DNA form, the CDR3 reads TGTGCCAGCAGCTGGATAAGGGGTAGCAATGAAAAACTGTTTTTT. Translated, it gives CASSWIRGSNEKLFF.

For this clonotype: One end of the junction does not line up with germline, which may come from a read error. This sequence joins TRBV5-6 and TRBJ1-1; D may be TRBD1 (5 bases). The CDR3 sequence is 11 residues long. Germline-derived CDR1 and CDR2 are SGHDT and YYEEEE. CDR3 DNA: TGTGCCAGCAGCTCGGGACCGGCGGACCACTTT. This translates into CASSSGPADHF.

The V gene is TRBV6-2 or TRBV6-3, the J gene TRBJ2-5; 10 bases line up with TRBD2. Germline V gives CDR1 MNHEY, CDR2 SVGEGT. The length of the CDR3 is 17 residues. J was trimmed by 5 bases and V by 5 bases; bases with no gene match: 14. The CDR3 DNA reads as TGTGCCAGCAGTCAGATCCGAGCGGGAGGGACGCTGGAGACCCAGTACTTC. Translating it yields CASSQIRAGGTLETQYF.

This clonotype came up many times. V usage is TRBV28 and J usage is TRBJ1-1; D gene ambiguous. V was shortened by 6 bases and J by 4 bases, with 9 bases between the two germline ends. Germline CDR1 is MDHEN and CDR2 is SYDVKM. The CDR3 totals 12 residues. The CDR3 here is CASRVRGTEAFF. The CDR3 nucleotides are TGTGCCAGCAGGGTTCGAGGCACTGAAGCTTTCTTT.

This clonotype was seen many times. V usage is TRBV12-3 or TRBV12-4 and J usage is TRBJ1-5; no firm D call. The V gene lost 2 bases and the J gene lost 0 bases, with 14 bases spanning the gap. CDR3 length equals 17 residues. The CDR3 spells CASSLLLGSDSNQPQHF. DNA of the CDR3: TGTGCCAGCAGTTTATTATTGGGATCTGATAGCAATCAGCCCCAGCATTTT.

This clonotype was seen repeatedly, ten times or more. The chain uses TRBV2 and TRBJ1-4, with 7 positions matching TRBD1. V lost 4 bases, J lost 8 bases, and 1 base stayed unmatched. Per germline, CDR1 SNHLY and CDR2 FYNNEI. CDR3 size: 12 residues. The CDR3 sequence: CASSGGQEKLFF. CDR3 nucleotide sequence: TGTGCCAGCAGTGGGGGACAGGAAAAACTGTTTTTT.

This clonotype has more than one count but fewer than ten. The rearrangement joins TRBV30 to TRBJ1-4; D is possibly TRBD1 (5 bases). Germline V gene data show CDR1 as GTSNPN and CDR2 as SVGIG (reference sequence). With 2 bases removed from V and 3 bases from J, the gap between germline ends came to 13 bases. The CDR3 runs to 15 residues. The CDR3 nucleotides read TGTGCCTGGAGTCCAGGGACGGGTTCTAATGAAAAACTGTTTTTT. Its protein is CAWSPGTGSNEKLFF.

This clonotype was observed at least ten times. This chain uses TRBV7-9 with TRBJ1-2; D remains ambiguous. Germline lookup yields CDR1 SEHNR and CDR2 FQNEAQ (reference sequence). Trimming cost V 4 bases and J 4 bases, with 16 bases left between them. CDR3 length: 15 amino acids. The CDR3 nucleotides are TGTGCCAGCAGCTCACCCACCTTGACCGGCTATGGCTACACCTTC. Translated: CASSSPTLTGYGYTF.

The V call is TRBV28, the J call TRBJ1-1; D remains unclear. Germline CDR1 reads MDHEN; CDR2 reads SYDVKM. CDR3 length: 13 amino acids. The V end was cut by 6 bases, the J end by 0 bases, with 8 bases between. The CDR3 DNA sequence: TGTGCCAGCAGAGGAAACATGAACACTGAAGCTTTCTTT. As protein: CASRGNMNTEAFF.

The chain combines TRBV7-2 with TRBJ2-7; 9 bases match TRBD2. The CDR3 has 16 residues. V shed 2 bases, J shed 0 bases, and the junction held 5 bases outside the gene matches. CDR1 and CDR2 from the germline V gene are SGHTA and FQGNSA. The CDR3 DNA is TGTGCCAGCAGCTTATGGGGTAGCGGGAGCTCCTACGAGCAGTACTTC. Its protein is CASSLWGSGSSYEQYF.

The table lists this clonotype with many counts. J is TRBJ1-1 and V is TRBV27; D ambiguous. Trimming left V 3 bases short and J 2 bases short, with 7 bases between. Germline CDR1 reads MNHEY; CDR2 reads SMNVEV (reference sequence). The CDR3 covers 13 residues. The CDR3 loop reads CASSFYLNTEAFF. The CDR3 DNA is TGTGCCAGCAGTTTCTACCTTAACACTGAAGCTTTCTTT.